A selection of T cell receptor beta chains follows, all from one sample in a study of T cells in Graves' hyperthyroidism and ophthalmopathy. TCRdb itself ran the multiplex PCR reads through MiXCR, one entry per CDR3 protein. The sample has a few hundred thousand distinct CDR3 sequences; 13% to 15% are singletons. The sequencing sample was made of blood. The receptors come from a woman in her thirties with Graves' ophthalmopathy. Each CDR3 is given with its conserved first and last residue. The D gene is left open where the match is weak. The size entry is marked missing in some rows and otherwise reads once, few, many or a size class.

TRBJ2-3 | TRBD2 | 16 | many | TRBV12-3/TRBV12-4 | CASSSGRRAGTDTQYF | TGTGCCAGCAGTTCGGGGAGGCGAGCGGGAACAGATACGCAGTATTTT
TRBJ2-1 | NA | 13 | many | TRBV28 | CASSATGRGEQFF | TGTGCCAGCAGTGCGACAGGCCGTGGTGAGCAGTTCTTC
TRBJ2-7 | NA | 13 | many | TRBV30 | CAWSPSPAGEQYF | TGTGCCTGGAGCCCCTCCCCCGCGGGCGAGCAGTACTTC
TRBJ2-7 | TRBD2 | 15 | many | TRBV3-1 | CASSQAGGLVHEQYF | TGTGCCAGCAGCCAAGCGGGGGGGCTAGTTCACGAGCAGTACTTC
TRBJ2-6 | NA | 14 | few | TRBV12-3/TRBV12-4 | CASSLATGANVLTF | TGTGCCAGCAGTTTAGCGACTGGGGCCAACGTCCTGACTTTC
TRBJ1-6 | TRBD1 | 13 | NA | TRBV20-1 | CSAVTGSNSPLHF | TGCAGTGCTGTGACAGGGAGTAATTCACCCCTCCACTTT
TRBJ2-3 | TRBD2 | 17 | NA | TRBV3-1 | CASSPQIAGGREDTQYF | TGTGCCAGCAGCCCCCAGATAGCGGGGGGCCGCGAAGATACGCAGTATTTT
TRBJ1-4 | TRBD1 | 15 | many | TRBV6-1 | CASSRRGGTNEKLFF | TGTGCCAGCAGCCGCAGGGGGGGCACTAATGAAAAACTGTTTTTT
TRBJ2-1 | TRBD2 | 17 | NA | TRBV24-1 | CATSEPEAGLAEIEQFF | TGTGCCACCAGTGAACCAGAAGCGGGACTAGCGGAGATTGAGCAGTTCTTC
TRBJ2-1 | TRBD2 | 18 | many | TRBV28 | CASSKIAGGRSSYNEQFF | TGTGCCAGCAGTAAAATAGCGGGGGGGAGAAGCTCCTACAATGAGCAGTTCTTC
TRBJ1-5 | NA | 14 | NA | TRBV9 | CASSETGYNQPQHF | TGTGCCAGCAGCGAGACAGGTTACAATCAGCCCCAGCATTTT
TRBJ1-4 | NA | 15 | many | TRBV20-1 | CSATQDSATNEKLFF | TGCAGTGCTACCCAGGACAGTGCAACTAATGAAAAACTGTTTTTT
TRBJ1-6 | TRBD1 | 17 | few | TRBV5-8 | CASSRDRDFLLDSPLHF | TGTGCCAGCAGTCGGGACAGAGATTTCCTTTTGGATTCACCCCTCCACTTT
TRBJ2-5 | TRBD1 | 14 | many | TRBV29-1 | CSVPGTGVRETQYF | TGCAGCGTTCCCGGGACAGGGGTCCGGGAGACCCAGTACTTC
TRBJ2-1 | TRBD2 | 17 | many | TRBV20-1 | CSAREGGSGGFIHEQFF | TGCAGTGCTAGAGAAGGTGGTAGCGGGGGGTTTATCCATGAGCAGTTCTTC
TRBJ2-1 | NA | 17 | NA | TRBV6-2/TRBV6-3 | CATNSRTTPEKYNEQFF | TGTGCCACTAACTCCCGGACTACACCTGAAAAATACAATGAGCAGTTCTTC
TRBJ2-6 | NA | 16 | NA | TRBV6-1 | CASGSPGDSGANVLTF | TGTGCCAGCGGCTCCCCGGGGGACTCTGGGGCCAACGTCCTGACTTTC
TRBJ2-3 | NA | 14 | NA | TRBV20-1 | CSAHPGGGPDTQYF | TGCAGTGCGCATCCAGGGGGAGGTCCAGATACGCAGTATTTT
TRBJ2-1 | TRBD2 | 18 | NA | TRBV20-1 | CSARVFTSGGKLYNEQFF | TGCAGTGCTAGAGTTTTTACTAGCGGGGGGAAACTTTACAATGAGCAGTTCTTC
TRBJ2-7 | NA | 14 | few | TRBV12-3/TRBV12-4 | CASSAERTGNEQYF | TGTGCCAGCAGCGCCGAAAGAACAGGGAACGAGCAGTACTTC
TRBJ1-6 | NA | 12 | many | TRBV5-5 | CASSLLSSPLHF | TGTGCCAGCAGCTTGTTGAGTTCACCCCTCCACTTT